This T cell receptor beta chain was sequenced in a study of shared clonotypes between healthy human individuals. General study points: Clonotype sharing among donors was thought likely to change with sequencing depth.

The assay used deep level. Profiling relied on immunoSEQ multiplex PCR, and the TCRdb table lists in-frame clones only, not all of them. The table includes roughly 2 million clones, 85% to 95% detected once. The CDR3 sequence is 15 residues long. Trimming at V came to 2 bases and at J to 6 bases, leaving 7 bases not matched to a gene. Germline loops: CDR1 SGHVS, CDR2 FNYEAQ. About this clone: Its matching antigen is unknown.

The V call is TRBV7-6, the J call TRBJ2-7; the match to TRBD1 covers 10 bases. The TCR comes from a man aged 18 to 29 in good health. Sequencing used naive CD4+ T cells sorted from blood. Subset denoted: CD45RA+ positively selected. Written as DNA, the CDR3 is TGTGCCAGCAGCTTATTAGGACAGGGGGAGGGCGAGCAGTACTTC. Translated, it gives CASSLLGQGEGEQYF. Based on the CDR3 plus reference TRBV7-6 and TRBJ2-7, the full variable domain is GAGVSQSPRYKVTKRGQDVALRCDPISGHVSLYWYRQALGQGPEFLTYFNYEAQQDKSGLPNDRFSAERPEGSISTLTIQRTEQRDSAMYRCASSLLGQGEGEQYFGPGTRLTVT.